This T cell receptor (beta chain) was obtained from a study of CD8 T cells in ankylosing spondylitis (dated by TCRdb to the late 2010s). Study-level background: T cell receptor beta repertoires were profiled in healthy donors and ankylosing spondylitis patients so that disease-linked TCR variants could be found. The full study cohort was made up of approximately 24 ankylosing spondylitis patients and 108 healthy donors. Peripheral blood was sampled, and synovial fluid was also collected from ankylosing spondylitis patients.

This clonotype was counted many times. The antigen it recognizes is unknown. It has no much larger one-base neighbor in the sample; base qualities were not kept. The sequencing machine was an Illumina HiSeq 2500. Quantitative 5'-RACE with molecular barcodes was used to prepare TCR beta libraries. Per the original workflow: Disease-linked TCR variants were identified with a new computational method built on a probabilistic model of VDJ rearrangement. TCRdb handled the public reads itself, with Q25 trimming in fastp and clone calling in MiXCR, and kept productive beta chains. Rows are combined by CDR3 protein, so each entry shows the most common genes and DNA. These V and J calls originate from TCRdb's pipeline instead of the authors' own analysis. In this sample the table shows under 200,000 distinct CDR3 sequences, roughly 13% of which occur a single time. The ten most abundant clones make up around 10% of the sample.

V is clipped by 3 bases and J by 3 bases, and the sequence between their germline boundaries is 14 bases long. The CDR3 holds 15 amino acids from the cysteine to the phenylalanine. The only DNA kept is the CDR3, 45 bases in frame from the first base. Study-wide conclusions, independent of this receptor: The disease-linked clones were reported to be significantly enriched in matched synovial fluid samples from ankylosing spondylitis patients. Some TCR beta motif variants had previously been reported in synovial fluid and blood of reactive arthritis patients, which suggested common disease-initiation mechanisms. Blood from ankylosing spondylitis patients appeared to be characterized by a TCR beta motif composed of under ten highly homologous amino acid variants. A CD8+ phenotype was shown by the disease-linked clones, which were found at relatively low frequencies in peripheral blood.

The sequence joins TRBV12-3 or TRBV12-4 to TRBJ1-2; no D gene can be assigned with confidence. The receptor was derived from a female donor with ankylosing spondylitis or in good health (not recorded which). The sequenced sample was blood, either unsorted or a sorted T cell fraction (not recorded which). This receptor carries the CDR3 CASSLSGAPYYGYTF. The DNA reads TGTGCCAGCAGTTTGTCTGGAGCCCCGTACTATGGCTACACCTTC.